This is a list of T cell receptor beta chains from one sample in a study of blood T cell repertoires in COVID-19. Using immunoSEQ multiplex PCR, the repertoire was profiled, and TCRdb retains in-frame clones only, with some absent. The repertoire holds approximately 330,000 clones, with roughly 89% as singletons. Sequenced sample: peripheral blood. Receptors were obtained from a young man with COVID-19, enrolled during active disease. CDR3s include the opening cysteine and the closing phenylalanine or tryptophan. A D gene is named only where the DNA matches it firmly. Clone size is given for some rows only: seen once, a few or many times, or a class if the clone is expanded.

v_gene	abundance	j_gene	d_gene	CDR3nt	CDR3aa
TRBV5-6	.	TRBJ1-1	.	TGTGCCAGCAGCTTCAGAATCACTGAAGCTTTCTTT	CASSFRITEAFF
TRBV5-1	once	TRBJ2-2	TRBD1	TGCGCCAGCAGCTCCAGGACAGGGGGGACCGGGGAGCTGTTTTTT	CASSSRTGGTGELFF
TRBV18	.	TRBJ2-3	TRBD2	TGTGCCAGCTCACCAGGGACTAGCGGGGCGGGAGATACGCAGTATTTT	CASSPGTSGAGDTQYF
TRBV27	.	TRBJ2-3	TRBD1	TGTGCCAGCAGTTTTGTTGGACAGGGGGTAGATACGCAGTATTTT	CASSFVGQGVDTQYF
TRBV12-5	.	TRBJ1-3	TRBD1	TGTGCTAGTGGTTGGCAGGGGGCCCACACCATATATTTT	CASGWQGAHTIYF
TRBV15	few	TRBJ1-5	.	TGTGCCACCAGCAGATGGCAGGGGAAATTGCCCCAGCATTTT	CATSRWQGKLPQHF
TRBV7-8	.	TRBJ2-1	.	TGTGCCAGCAGCCTAACGGACAGTTACAATGAGCAGTTCTTC	CASSLTDSYNEQFF
TRBV18	.	TRBJ1-1	.	TGTGCCAGCTCACTTGACTCCGGGGGGGGCACTGAAGCTTTCTTT	CASSLDSGGGTEAFF
TRBV29-1	.	TRBJ1-3	.	TGCAGCGTTGAACAGGTATCTGGAAACACCATATATTTT	CSVEQVSGNTIYF
TRBV7-9	.	TRBJ1-1	.	TGTGCCAGCAGCTTAGTCGGGGCAGGGGCGAACACTGAAGCTTTCTTT	CASSLVGAGANTEAFF
TRBV20-1	.	TRBJ2-3	TRBD2	TGCAGTGCTAGTTCTTATCTAGCGGGAGAGGGGGGGACAGATACGCAGTATTTT	CSASSYLAGEGGTDTQYF
TRBV21-1	.	TRBJ2-7	.	TGTGCCAGCAGCAAGTACGGTCGATTGTGGACAGGATTCTCCTACGAGCAGTACTTC	CASSKYGRLWTGFSYEQYF
TRBV7-2	once	TRBJ1-5	TRBD1	TGTGCCAGCAGCCAGGGGACAGTCGGCAATCAGCCCCAGCATTTT	CASSQGTVGNQPQHF
TRBV6-5	.	TRBJ1-1	TRBD1	TGTGCCAGCAAGACTGTAGAGGGGGCTTACACTGAAGCTTTCTTT	CASKTVEGAYTEAFF
TRBV29-1	once	TRBJ1-2	TRBD1	TGCAGCGTTGGGGGGACAGGGTTAAGCGCTAACTATGGCTACACCTTC	CSVGGTGLSANYGYTF
TRBV28	.	TRBJ2-7	.	TGTGCCAGCAGTTTTAGGACTAATAAGCAGTACTTC	CASSFRTNKQYF
TRBV18	.	TRBJ2-7	TRBD1	TGTGCCAGCTCACCGAGGACAGGGAAGGACGAGCAGTACTTC	CASSPRTGKDEQYF
TRBV30	.	TRBJ2-5	.	TGTGCCTGGGGCTCGGAGACCCAGTACTTC	CAWGSETQYF
TRBV30	.	TRBJ2-1	TRBD1	TGTGCCTGGAGGGTAAGGGGACCCGGGACAGGACGCCATGAGCAGTTCTTC	CAWRVRGPGTGRHEQFF
TRBV2	many	TRBJ2-1	TRBD1	TGTGCCAGCAGTGAAGCCCCGACAGGGGACTACAATGAGCAGTTCTTC	CASSEAPTGDYNEQFF
TRBV5-1	.	TRBJ1-1	TRBD1	TGCGCCAGCAGCTGGGACAGGGCGTCTGAAGCTTTCTTT	CASSWDRASEAFF
TRBV6-2/TRBV6-3	.	TRBJ2-7	TRBD1	TGTGCCAGCAGTTACTCTGGGACAGGGGGCCTCTACGAGCAGTACTTC	CASSYSGTGGLYEQYF
TRBV29-1	.	TRBJ1-1	.	TGCAGCGTCCTCCCACAGGGACTGAACACTGAAGCTTTCTTT	CSVLPQGLNTEAFF
TRBV21-1	.	TRBJ1-6	.	TGTGCCAGCAGCAAAGGGGACAGGGGGGAATCCTATAATTCACCCCTCCACTTT	CASSKGDRGESYNSPLHF
TRBV25-1	.	TRBJ2-3	TRBD1	TGTGCCAGCAGTCCGACAGGGACAGATACGCAGTATTTT	CASSPTGTDTQYF
TRBV6-5	.	TRBJ1-2	.	TGTGCCAGCAGTTACTCGCCGCAGGGCGGAGGCTACACCTTC	CASSYSPQGGGYTF
TRBV5-6	.	TRBJ1-1	.	TGTGCCAGCAGCTTGGCGGGGGTGGGGAACACTGAAGCTTTCTTT	CASSLAGVGNTEAFF
TRBV11-2	few	TRBJ2-2	.	TGTGCCAGCAGCTTATCCGTCGGGGTCGGTTATCCCGGGGAGCTGTTTTTT	CASSLSVGVGYPGELFF